The clone carrying this T cell receptor beta chain was recorded a few times. Germline CDR1 and CDR2: MDHEN and SYDVKM. The CDR3 totals 15 residues. V trimming: 6 bases; J trimming: 6 bases; junction bases outside the gene matches: 7. This entry is derived from a study of blood T cell repertoires in COVID-19. Sequencing was performed with immunoSEQ multiplex PCR; in TCRdb, only in-frame clones are kept and a portion is missing. The sample lists just over 300,000 clones, about 90% occurring once. Participant age was roughly 18 to 90 years, and participants resided in roughly 25 US areas. Cohort placement rested on clinical history that participants reported themselves.

The source of this sequence is a woman younger than 35 with acute COVID-19. The sample consisted of PBMCs or T cells enriched from blood (not recorded which). The V call is TRBV28, the J call TRBJ1-5, with 11 bases lining up with TRBD1. The CDR3 protein is CASSPDRGRFQPQHF. The CDR3 DNA is TGTGCCAGCAGCCCGGACAGGGGGCGGTTTCAGCCCCAGCATTTT.